One sample yielded the 20 T cell receptor beta chains listed below, sequenced in a study of T cells in localized non-small cell lung cancer. The assay was immunoSEQ multiplex PCR, and TCRdb's table has in-frame clones only and misses some. The sample lists 20,000 to 30,000 clones, 80% to 90% occurring once. Sequenced here: peripheral blood, sampled before any cancer treatment. The receptors shown here come from a female donor aged 60 or older with stage II squamous cell lung carcinoma.

This chain uses TRBV6-5 with TRBJ1-1; D may be TRBD1 (6 bases). V lost 0 bases, J lost 10 bases, and 12 bases lay in between. The CDR3 length is 13 residues. Germline V lookup: CDR1 MNHEY, CDR2 SVGAGI. CDR3 nucleotides: TGTGCCAGCAGTTACTCGACAGGTATCGGAGCTTTCTTT. The encoded protein is CASSYSTGIGAFF.

The chain couples TRBV4-3 to TRBJ2-7, with 7 bases that match TRBD2. The J segment lost 3 bases and the V segment lost 3 bases, leaving 8 bases of the junction unmatched. The CDR3 runs 15 residues. Germline assignment: CDR1 LGHNA and CDR2 YSLEER. CDR3 amino acids: CASSQGAGIYYEQYF. The DNA of the CDR3 is TGCGCCAGCAGCCAGGGAGCGGGGATTTACTACGAGCAGTACTTC.

The rearrangement joins TRBV6-1 to TRBJ1-2; D possibly corresponds to TRBD1 (5 bases). CDR3 length: 14 residues. Trimming stripped 4 bases from V and 4 bases from J, with 13 bases between. CDR1 MNHNS and CDR2 SASEGT come from the germline V gene. In nucleotides, the CDR3 is TGTGCCAGCAGTGTCACAGGCTATGTCTATGGCTACACCTTC. Its protein is CASSVTGYVYGYTF.

This clone was observed once. V is TRBV28 and J is TRBJ2-3; 10 bases line up with TRBD1. The CDR3 runs to 14 residues. Germline trimming cut 9 bases from V and 2 bases from J; bases unmatched to any gene: 5. The germline V gene has CDR1 MDHEN and CDR2 SYDVKM. CDR3 DNA sequence: TGTGCCAGTCAGGGGACAGGGGCCACAGATACGCAGTATTTT. Translating gives CASQGTGATDTQYF.

The gene calls are TRBV11-2 and TRBJ1-5, with D maybe TRBD1 (5 bases). Trimming removed 2 bases from V and 4 bases from J, with 12 bases in between. This CDR3 comprises 15 residues. Germline V lookup: CDR1 SGHAT, CDR2 FQNNGV. CDR3 in DNA: TGTGCCAGCAGCTTACAGTCAGGGTCAAATCAGCCCCAGCATTTT. Its translation is CASSLQSGSNQPQHF.

The gene calls are TRBV18 and TRBJ1-2; D might be TRBD1 (6 bases). Looked up from germline, CDR1 is KGHSH and CDR2 is LQKENI. Trimming stripped 6 bases from V and 8 bases from J, with 16 bases between. The CDR3 covers 13 residues. CDR3 DNA: TGTGCCAGCTCGCCTCAGGGGCCCCCCGGCTACACCTTC. Translated: CASSPQGPPGYTF.

The chain joins TRBV6-4 to TRBJ1-2; D is undetermined. CDR3 length: 12 residues. The V gene's germline CDR1 is MRHNA and CDR2 SNTAGT. With 0 bases removed from V and 8 bases from J, the gap between germline ends came to 7 bases. Here the CDR3 DNA reads TGTGCCAGCAGTGACTCGCGCTGGGGCTACACCTTC. The encoded protein is CASSDSRWGYTF.

The J gene is TRBJ2-1, the V gene TRBV5-1; 13 bases map to TRBD2. CDR1 SGHRS and CDR2 YFSETQ come from the germline V gene. The CDR3 is 18 amino acids. V gave up 4 bases and J gave up 7 bases; unmatched junction bases: 14. This CDR3 is CASSRGGTSGAGRNEQFF. As DNA, the CDR3 is TGCGCCAGCAGCCGAGGGGGGACTAGCGGGGCTGGGAGAAATGAGCAGTTCTTC. Based on the CDR3 plus reference TRBV5-1 and TRBJ2-1, the full variable domain is KAGVTQTPRYLIKTRGQQVTLSCSPISGHRSVSWYQQTPGQGLQFLFEYFSETQRNKGNFPGRFSGRQFSNSRSEMNVSTLELGDSALYLCASSRGGTSGAGRNEQFFGPGTRLTVL.

This clone was detected only a few times. The gene calls are TRBV7-9 and TRBJ2-1; 12 bases agree with TRBD2. Trimming cost V 3 bases and J 6 bases; bases outside gene matches: 3. CDR1 is SEHNR, CDR2 FQNEAQ, per germline (reference sequence). This CDR3 has 15 amino acids. As DNA, the CDR3 is TGTGCCAGCAGCTTTGGGGGACTAGCGGGCAATGAGCAGTTCTTC. This translates into CASSFGGLAGNEQFF.

The V call is TRBV14, the J call TRBJ1-1; possibly TRBD1 for D (6 bases). The germline gives CDR1 SGHDN, CDR2 FVKESK. V dropped 1 base and J dropped 5 bases, with 14 bases sitting between them. The CDR3 extends over 15 amino acids. In DNA form, the CDR3 reads TGTGCCAGCAGCCAAGTTTTGGGGGCAAGGACTGAAGCTTTCTTT. Translating gives CASSQVLGARTEAFF.

V is TRBV5-4 and J is TRBJ2-3, with TRBD2 matching 7 bases. In germline, CDR1 is SGHNT, CDR2 YYREEE (reference sequence). This CDR3 spans 14 amino acids. V shed 0 bases, J shed 8 bases, and the junction held 6 bases outside the gene matches. The DNA of the CDR3 is TGTGCCAGCAGCTTGGAGGGGACTACCGGTACGCAGTATTTT. This translates into CASSLEGTTGTQYF. Together with reference TRBV5-4 and TRBJ2-3, the CDR3 gives the full variable domain: ETGVTQSPTHLIKTRGQQVTLRCSSQSGHNTVSWYQQALGQGPQFIFQYYREEENGRGNFPPRFSGLQFPNYSSELNVNALELDDSALYLCASSLEGTTGTQYFGPGTRLTVL.

The genes are TRBV18 and TRBJ1-2; TRBD1 is a possible D gene (5 bases). The CDR3 totals 14 residues. CDR1 and CDR2 (germline): KGHSH, LQKENI. Trimming stripped 4 bases from V and 5 bases from J, with 14 bases between. The chain's CDR3 is CASSLPGHRYGYTF. The DNA of the CDR3 is TGTGCCAGCTCACTACCGGGGCACCGTTATGGCTACACCTTC.

The CDR3 here is CATSLRDLGTEAFF. The CDR3 DNA follows: TGTGCCACCAGCTTACGGGACCTCGGCACTGAAGCTTTCTTT. This chain connects TRBV15 to TRBJ1-1; TRBD1 might be the D (5 bases). Trimming cost V 5 bases and J 4 bases, with 14 bases left between them. CDR3 size: 14 residues. Germline assignment: CDR1 LNHNV and CDR2 YYDKDF (reference sequence).

This clone was seen only a few times. This chain joins TRBV7-9 and TRBJ2-5; tentatively, D is TRBD2 (6 bases). The CDR3 runs to 15 residues. V was clipped by 4 bases and J by 4 bases, with 16 bases between them. Germline V lookup: CDR1 SEHNR, CDR2 FQNEAQ (reference sequence). CDR3 protein: CASSSRDLQLETQYF. The CDR3 bases are TGTGCCAGCAGCTCCCGGGACTTGCAGTTAGAGACCCAGTACTTC.

The gene calls are TRBV27 and TRBJ2-2; 9 bases fit TRBD1. V lost 6 bases, J lost 7 bases, and 6 bases stayed unmatched. The germline CDR1 and CDR2 sequences are MNHEY and SMNVEV (reference sequence). This CDR3 has 14 residues. CDR3 region: CASRTGTGIGELFF. The DNA for the CDR3 is TGTGCCAGCAGGACCGGGACAGGGATCGGGGAGCTGTTTTTT.

The chain recombines TRBV28 with TRBJ2-1; TRBD2 aligns across 8 bases. The CDR3 contains 16 residues. Germline-derived CDR1 and CDR2 are MDHEN and SYDVKM. The V segment lost 0 bases and the J segment 6 bases; nucleotides outside the gene matches: 7. This chain's CDR3 is CASSLWYSGASNEQFF. The CDR3 nucleotides read TGTGCCAGCAGTTTATGGTATAGCGGGGCGTCCAATGAGCAGTTCTTC.

The chain links TRBV29-1 to TRBJ2-3; D may match TRBD1 or TRBD2 (5 bases each). Looked up from germline, CDR1 is SQVTM and CDR2 is ANQGSEA. The CDR3 is 12 amino acids. The V gene lost 6 bases and the J gene lost 5 bases, with 12 bases spanning the gap. CDR3 region: CSVRDPLDTQYF. The CDR3 DNA is TGCAGCGTCCGGGACCCCTTAGATACGCAGTATTTT.

This sequence joins TRBV6-1 and TRBJ2-7; D uncertain. Germline-derived CDR1 and CDR2 are MNHNS and SASEGT. The CDR3 has 15 amino acids. Trimming removed 1 base from V and 2 bases from J, with 12 bases in between. The CDR3 protein is CASSEGLGPTYEQYF. Written as DNA, the CDR3 is TGTGCCAGCAGTGAAGGTCTAGGACCGACCTACGAGCAGTACTTC.

V usage is TRBV6-6 and J usage is TRBJ2-1; D may be TRBD1 (7 bases). The CDR3 consists of 14 residues. V lost 2 bases to trimming and J lost 8 bases, with 13 bases between them. Germline V gives CDR1 MNHNY, CDR2 SVGAGI (reference sequence). CDR3 nucleotides: TGTGCCAGCAGTTACCCCACAGGGGAGGATGAGCAGTTCTTC. Its translation: CASSYPTGEDEQFF.

The J gene is TRBJ2-3, the V gene TRBV7-2; 7 bases agree with TRBD1. CDR1 is SGHTA, CDR2 FQGNSA, per germline. V gave up 4 bases and J gave up 2 bases; unmatched junction bases: 6. The CDR3 is 15 residues long. The CDR3: CASSSRDRVTDTQYF. Written as DNA, the CDR3 is TGTGCCAGCAGCTCCCGCGACAGGGTCACAGATACGCAGTATTTT.